The count of the clone carrying this T cell receptor (beta chain) is one. These data belong to a study of blood T cell repertoires in COVID-19. The germline V gene encodes CDR1 SGHTA and CDR2 FQGNSA. The CDR3 extends over 14 amino acids. V dropped 0 bases and J dropped 10 bases, with 13 bases sitting between them. The table came from immunoSEQ multiplex PCR; TCRdb's copy has only in-frame clones and leaves some out. The sample lists 100,000 to 150,000 clones, about nine tenths occurring once. The sequenced material came from peripheral blood. The sequence was collected from a woman between 70 and 85 years old with COVID-19, enrolled during active disease. This chain connects TRBV7-2 to TRBJ2-1; D is possibly TRBD1 (6 bases). The CDR3 DNA reads as TGTGCCAGCAGCTTAGCACAGGGCTCGGGGGAGCAGTTCTTC. Translating gives CASSLAQGSGEQFF.